The clone carrying this T cell receptor (beta chain) was detected only once. Its antigen remains unknown. The data were obtained in a study of cytomegalovirus exposure and HLA in healthy donors. Points from the study as a whole: CMV antigen specificity of a few CMV-associated chains was confirmed in vitro.

Trimming removed 6 bases from V and 0 bases from J, with 13 bases in between. There are 14 residues in the CDR3. CDR1 and CDR2 from the germline V gene are SGHNT and YYREEE (reference sequence). The PCR employed 60 Vbeta primers together with 13 Jbeta primers. TCRdb keeps only in-frame clones here, not all; method: immunoSEQ multiplex PCR. Among about 160,000 clones listed, around 88% were seen once. This sequence originates from a woman in her thirties in good health and CMV-seronegative. The sequenced sample consisted of PBMCs. The gene calls are TRBV5-4 and TRBJ2-7; TRBD2 might be the D (6 bases). CDR3 sequence (DNA): TGTGCCAGCAAACCGGAGGGTTCCTCCTACGAGCAGTACTTC. It yields the protein CASKPEGSSYEQYF. Full variable domain (rest looked up from reference TRBV5-4 and TRBJ2-7): ETGVTQSPTHLIKTRGQQVTLRCSSQSGHNTVSWYQQALGQGPQFIFQYYREEENGRGNFPPRFSGLQFPNYSSELNVNALELDDSALYLCASKPEGSSYEQYFGPGTRLTVT.